This T cell receptor beta chain is from a study of T cells in Graves' hyperthyroidism and ophthalmopathy. Broader study findings: Ophthalmopathy and stable hyperthyroidism were separated by a 13 V-J model. The majority of expanded thyroid clonotypes above 0.001 also appeared in blood.

This clonotype was counted at least ten times. Its antigen is unidentified. TCR beta CDR3 region amplification was performed from RNA transcripts. RT-PCR in the first round (using the HTBI primer set) targeted the TCR CDR3. In TCRdb, the multiplex PCR reads were re-called with MiXCR into one record per CDR3 protein. The sample contains hundreds of thousands of distinct CDR3 sequences, 20% to 30% of which appear only once. The junction had 2 bases not matched to a gene; V was cut back by 6 bases and J by 3 bases. The CDR3 loop spans 13 amino acids. Germline CDR1 and CDR2: SNHLY and FYNNEI. Not enrolled were patients with uncontrolled infection, other autoimmune disease, pregnancy or lactation.

Sequenced input: blood. The receptor's source is a man aged 35 to 55 with Graves' hyperthyroidism that later progressed to Graves' ophthalmopathy. This sequence joins TRBV2 and TRBJ2-7; the match to TRBD1 covers 10 bases. CDR3 region: CASRGDRGYEQYF. Here the CDR3 DNA reads TGTGCCAGCAGGGGGGACAGGGGCTACGAGCAGTACTTC.